This T cell receptor beta chain was sequenced during a study of CD8 T cells in ankylosing spondylitis. General observations from the study: Some motif variants had been reported before (in reactive arthritis synovial fluid and blood). Fewer than ten highly homologous variants made up a TCR beta motif that seemed to typify ankylosing spondylitis blood. Disease-associated clones were reportedly significantly overrepresented in matched ankylosing spondylitis synovial fluid.

Construction of TCR beta libraries was performed using quantitative 5'-RACE with molecular barcodes. TCRdb called the 5' RACE reads again in MiXCR, with one record for every CDR3 protein. Among 100,000 to 150,000 distinct CDR3 sequences listed, around 9.3% were seen once. Germline CDR1 is SGHRS and CDR2 is YFSETQ. Trimming left V 4 bases short and J 2 bases short, with 11 bases between. The CDR3 contains 14 residues. Comment on this clonotype: No antigen is known for it.

The TCR comes from a male donor with ankylosing spondylitis or in good health (not recorded which). The rearrangement uses TRBV5-1 and TRBJ2-3; D call uncertain. What was sequenced was blood, either unsorted or a sorted T cell fraction (not recorded which). The CDR3 region is CASSQGQITDTQYF. The DNA for the CDR3 is TGCGCCAGCAGCCAAGGTCAGATCACAGATACGCAGTATTTT.